Listed here are 27 T cell receptor beta chains from one sample, sequenced in a study of early T cells in non-severe SARS-CoV-2 infection. TCRdb passed the 5' RACE reads through MiXCR, listing each CDR3 protein once. The table records more than 55,000 distinct CDR3 sequences, less than 15% of them present only once. The source was whole blood, collected at baseline. The receptor set was obtained from an adult who was a healthcare worker with PCR-confirmed SARS-CoV-2 infection or an uninfected control (not recorded which).

This clonotype appeared a few times. The chain has TRBV5-1 and TRBJ2-1; the match to TRBD2 covers 9 bases. The CDR3 covers 14 residues. V shed 2 bases, J shed 5 bases, and the junction held 2 bases outside the gene matches. Germline-derived CDR1 and CDR2 are SGHRS and YFSETQ. The chain's CDR3 is CASSFIAGDNEQFF. The CDR3 region has the DNA TGCGCCAGCAGCTTCATAGCGGGGGACAATGAGCAGTTCTTC.

This clonotype came up many times. The chain couples TRBV4-3 to TRBJ1-2; D uncertain. Germline V gives CDR1 LGHNA, CDR2 YSLEER. V dropped 0 bases and J dropped 1 base, with 12 bases sitting between them. The CDR3 has 16 residues. The chain's CDR3 is CASSQDPSTVNYGYTF. CDR3 nucleotide sequence: TGCGCCAGCAGCCAAGATCCCTCGACGGTTAACTATGGCTACACCTTC.

This clonotype has more than one count but fewer than ten. V usage is TRBV2 and J usage is TRBJ1-4, with TRBD1 identical over 9 bases. V dropped 4 bases and J dropped 0; count of bases not matched to a gene: 3. The germline V gene has CDR1 SNHLY and CDR2 FYNNEI. CDR3 length equals 16 residues. The CDR3 DNA follows: TGTGCCAGCAGTGGCAGACAGGGGGCAACTAATGAAAAACTGTTTTTT. This gives the protein CASSGRQGATNEKLFF.

This chain links TRBV29-1 with TRBJ1-2; D unclear. This CDR3 comprises 13 residues. V was shortened by 5 bases and J by 8 bases, with 18 bases between the two germline ends. Per the germline V gene, CDR1 is SQVTM and CDR2 is ANQGSEA. The CDR3 DNA reads as TGCAGCGTTAGCGACATGCGCGAATGGGGCTACACCTTC. Protein: CSVSDMREWGYTF. The complete variable domain, with remaining parts taken from reference TRBV29-1 and TRBJ1-2, reads SAVISQKPSRDICQRGTSLTIQCQVDSQVTMMFWYRQQPGQSLTLIATANQGSEATYESGFVIDKFPISRPNLTFSTLTVSNMSPEDSSIYLCSVSDMREWGYTFGSGTRLTVV.

The J gene is TRBJ1-2, the V gene TRBV5-1, with a possible D match to TRBD1 (6 bases). The CDR3 totals 15 residues. V was shortened by 1 base and J by 2 bases, with 12 bases between the two germline ends. Germline loops: CDR1 SGHRS, CDR2 YFSETQ. The DNA of the CDR3 is TGCGCCAGCAGCTTGTTGGACAGCTCCAACTATGGCTACACCTTC. Translation: CASSLLDSSNYGYTF.

This clonotype occurred a few times. This chain joins TRBV20-1 and TRBJ1-5; D remains ambiguous. Trimming pared 4 bases from V and 4 bases from J, leaving 17 bases between. Per germline, CDR1 DFQATT and CDR2 SNEGSKA (reference sequence). The CDR3 is made up of 15 amino acids. CDR3: CSANLGAGLNQPQHF. The CDR3 nucleotides read TGCAGTGCTAACTTGGGAGCGGGCCTAAATCAGCCCCAGCATTTT.

Only a few counts were recorded for this clonotype. The chain joins TRBV5-1 to TRBJ2-1, with 7 bases fitting TRBD2. Germline CDR1 is SGHRS and CDR2 is YFSETQ. The J segment lost 7 bases and the V segment lost 0 bases, leaving 4 bases of the junction unmatched. The CDR3 loop spans 14 amino acids. CDR3 in DNA: TGCGCCAGCAGCTTGGGGACTAGTGAGAATGAGCAGTTCTTC. Encoded protein: CASSLGTSENEQFF.

This rearrangement joins TRBV18 to TRBJ2-7; D assignment may be TRBD1 or TRBD2 (5 bases each). Trimming cost V 0 bases and J 0 bases, with 9 bases left between them. This CDR3 is built from 15 residues. CDR1 is KGHSH, CDR2 LQKENI, per germline. The CDR3 DNA follows: TGTGCCAGCTCACCACCGAGGGGTATCTCCTACGAGCAGTACTTC. Its translation: CASSPPRGISYEQYF.

This clonotype has more than one count but fewer than ten. The chain combines TRBV29-1 with TRBJ1-2; possible D gene TRBD1, 6 bases. The CDR3 is made up of 14 amino acids. The V gene's germline CDR1 is SQVTM and CDR2 ANQGSEA. Between the trimmed V and J ends, which lost 4 bases and 4 bases, there was a span of 16 bases. DNA for the CDR3: TGCAGCGTTGTGGGGGGCGCGGATATCTATGGCTACACCTTC. The encoded protein is CSVVGGADIYGYTF. Complete variable domain (other parts from reference TRBV29-1 and TRBJ1-2): SAVISQKPSRDICQRGTSLTIQCQVDSQVTMMFWYRQQPGQSLTLIATANQGSEATYESGFVIDKFPISRPNLTFSTLTVSNMSPEDSSIYLCSVVGGADIYGYTFGSGTRLTVV.

The J gene is TRBJ2-7, the V gene TRBV12-3 or TRBV12-4; TRBD2 matches 7 bases. The V segment lost 6 bases and the J segment 0 bases; nucleotides outside the gene matches: 5. CDR3 length: 14 amino acids. CDR3 in amino acids: CASRRSGTSYEQYF. The CDR3 region has the DNA TGTGCCAGCAGAAGGAGCGGGACCTCCTACGAGCAGTACTTC.

This rearrangement joins TRBV5-1 to TRBJ2-7; weak D call: TRBD2 (6 bases). The CDR3 has 15 residues. The germline V and J ends were trimmed by 4 bases and 3 bases, with 17 bases remaining between them. Germline CDR1 is SGHRS and CDR2 is YFSETQ. The CDR3: CASSQRDGSYYEQYF. The CDR3 DNA reads as TGCGCCAGCAGCCAAAGGGACGGGAGCTACTACGAGCAGTACTTC.

The sample holds a few counts of this clonotype. This sequence joins TRBV9 and TRBJ1-1, with D uncertain. The V end was cut by 0 bases, the J end by 5 bases, with 17 bases between. This CDR3 contains 16 residues. From germline, CDR1 is SGDLS and CDR2 YYNGEE. CDR3 sequence: CASSVVSGGGWTEAFF. As DNA, the CDR3 is TGTGCCAGCAGCGTAGTGTCGGGCGGAGGGTGGACTGAAGCTTTCTTT.

Only a few counts were recorded for this clonotype. This sequence joins TRBV5-6 and TRBJ2-1; D is unclear. CDR3 length: 17 amino acids. Trimming stripped 2 bases from V and 2 bases from J, with 17 bases between. Germline V gives CDR1 SGHDT, CDR2 YYEEEE. In nucleotides, the CDR3 is TGTGCCAGCAGCTTAAATCCAGCACCCGGCCCCTACAATGAGCAGTTCTTC. It yields the protein CASSLNPAPGPYNEQFF.

The rearrangement joins TRBV28 to TRBJ2-7; 9 nucleotides match TRBD2. Unmatched junction bases numbered 9, after V lost 3 bases and J lost 3 bases. CDR3 length: 16 residues. The V gene's germline CDR1 is MDHEN and CDR2 SYDVKM. CDR3 sequence reads: CASSFGELAGFYEQYF. CDR3 in DNA: TGTGCCAGCAGTTTTGGCGAACTAGCGGGTTTCTACGAGCAGTACTTC.

This clonotype was seen a handful of times. The chain links TRBV19 to TRBJ2-7; TRBD2 aligns across 10 bases. Per the germline V gene, CDR1 is LNHDA and CDR2 is SQIVND (reference sequence). The CDR3 is 15 amino acids. V trimming: 4 bases; J trimming: 3 bases; junction bases outside the gene matches: 6. This CDR3 is CASSTRASGSYEQYF. The CDR3 nucleotides read TGTGCCAGTAGTACGAGGGCTAGCGGGAGCTACGAGCAGTACTTC.

The chain uses TRBV21-1 and TRBJ2-7; the D call in the table, TRBD1, was not verified against the DNA. TRBV21-1 is a documented pseudogene. The CDR3 is 14 residues long. Here the CDR3 DNA reads TGTGCCAGCAGTTACCTGGGACGGACCTACGAGCAGTACTTC. Amino acids: CASSYLGRTYEQYF.

Points on this clonotype: Germline and junction disagree at one end, which may indicate a read error. The chain joins TRBV13 to TRBJ2-3; TRBD1 matches 8 bases. CDR3 size: 15 residues. The germline gives CDR1 PRHDT, CDR2 FYEKMQ (reference sequence). CDR3 bases: TGTGCCAGCAGCGTAGGAGGACAGGGAACAGATACGCAGTATTTT. This encodes CASSVGGQGTDTQYF.

This clonotype was observed at least ten times. The V gene is TRBV7-8, the J gene TRBJ2-1, with 10 bases lining up with TRBD1. J was trimmed by 9 bases and V by 5 bases; bases with no gene match: 13. The CDR3 runs 16 residues. The germline CDR1 and CDR2 sequences are SGHVS and FQNEAQ. In DNA, the CDR3 is TGTGCCAGCAGCGAAAGACAGGGGGCGGAGCGGTCTGAGCAGTTCTTC. Its translation is CASSERQGAERSEQFF.

Comment on this clonotype: At one end, the junction sequence differs from germline, possibly due to a read error. CDR3 residues: CATSPEYRASQETQYF. The CDR3 DNA is TGTGCCACCAGCCCCGAATATCGGGCTAGCCAAGAGACCCAGTACTTC. The rearrangement uses TRBV5-5 and TRBJ2-5; D gene uncertain. The CDR3 totals 16 residues. Per germline, CDR1 SGHKS and CDR2 YYEKEE (reference sequence).

This clonotype came up many times. The rearrangement joins TRBV29-1 to TRBJ2-1; TRBD1 or TRBD2 may be the D gene (5 bases each). V gave up 4 bases and J gave up 8 bases, with 15 bases separating them. The CDR3 has 13 amino acids. Germline V CDR1 and CDR2: SQVTM, ANQGSEA. The CDR3 loop reads CSVGGRRRDEQFF. The DNA of the CDR3 is TGCAGCGTTGGGGGACGCAGGCGGGATGAGCAGTTCTTC.

This clonotype has a count of ten or more. The chain uses TRBV7-3 and TRBJ2-1, with 11 bases matching TRBD2. The ends lost 1 base at V and 13 bases at J; junction bases unmatched: 12. The CDR3 sequence is 16 residues long. Germline assignment: CDR1 SGHTA and CDR2 FQGTGA. Written as DNA, the CDR3 is TGTGCCAGCAGCTTAAGTGGGGCGGGACTAGCGGAGCCCCAGTTCTTC. It codes for CASSLSGAGLAEPQFF. Variable domain in full (rest from reference TRBV7-3 and TRBJ2-1): GAGVSQTPSNKVTEKGKYVELRCDPISGHTALYWYRQSLGQGPEFLIYFQGTGAADDSGLPNDRFFAVRPEGSVSTLKIQRTERGDSAVYLCASSLSGAGLAEPQFFGPGTRLTVL.

This clonotype has just a few counts. This chain connects TRBV29-1 to TRBJ2-1; tentatively, D is TRBD2 (7 bases). Germline-derived CDR1 and CDR2 are SQVTM and ANQGSEA. V lost 5 bases to trimming and J lost 6 bases, with 14 bases between them. CDR3 length: 13 residues. The CDR3: CSVKGGDANEQFF. In DNA form, the CDR3 reads TGCAGCGTTAAAGGGGGGGATGCCAATGAGCAGTTCTTC.

This clonotype was found a few times. The chain joins TRBV7-2 to TRBJ1-6, with no clear D. The CDR3 consists of 17 residues. Germline V CDR1 and CDR2: SGHTA, FQGNSA. Trimming pared 1 base from V and 0 bases from J, leaving 10 bases between. CDR3 protein: CASSLGRGSSYNSPLHF. CDR3 nucleotides: TGTGCCAGCAGCTTAGGGAGAGGGAGCTCCTATAATTCACCCCTCCACTTT. Full variable domain (missing parts from reference TRBV7-2 and TRBJ1-6): GAGVSQSPSNKVTEKGKDVELRCDPISGHTALYWYRQSLGQGLEFLIYFQGNSAPDKSGLPSDRFSAERTGGSVSTLTIQRTQQEDSAVYLCASSLGRGSSYNSPLHFGNGTRLTVT.

This clonotype was counted ten times or more. The V gene is TRBV12-3 or TRBV12-4, the J gene TRBJ2-3; TRBD2 matches at 9 bases. The V and J ends lost 5 bases and 10 bases, in that order; junction bases with no gene match: 13. The CDR3 is made up of 15 amino acids. The CDR3 loop is CASSRASGAPGAQYF. CDR3 in DNA: TGTGCCAGCAGTCGGGCTAGCGGGGCTCCCGGGGCGCAGTATTTT.

At least ten counts were recorded for this clonotype. The J gene is TRBJ2-3, the V gene TRBV18, with TRBD1 matching 9 bases. Trimming at V came to 8 bases and at J to 8 bases, leaving 11 bases not matched to a gene. The germline CDR1 and CDR2 sequences are KGHSH and LQKENI. This CDR3 has 14 amino acids. Written as DNA, the CDR3 is TGTGCCAGCACCAGGACAGGGGTCGAGAGTACGCAGTATTTT. It yields the protein CASTRTGVESTQYF. The full variable domain, its missing parts supplied by reference TRBV18 and TRBJ2-3, is NAGVMQNPRHLVRRRGQEARLRCSPMKGHSHVYWYRQLPEEGLKFMVYLQKENIIDESGMPKERFSAEFPKEGPSILRIQQVVRGDSAAYFCASTRTGVESTQYFGPGTRLTVL.

This clonotype has more than one count but fewer than ten. Germline is not matched at one junction end, which may reflect a read error. The chain's CDR3 is CASSLAASGRGVF. The DNA for the CDR3 is TGTGCCAGCAGTTTAGCGGCTAGCGGGAGGGGAGTCTTC. The rearrangement uses TRBV28 and TRBJ2-1, with 12 bases fitting TRBD2. This CDR3 comprises 13 residues. From germline, CDR1 is MDHEN and CDR2 SYDVKM.

This sequence joins TRBV3-1 and TRBJ1-5; 7 nucleotides match TRBD1. CDR3 length equals 14 residues. J gave up 4 bases and V 6 bases, and 6 bases lay outside the gene matches. CDR1 and CDR2 from the germline V gene are LGHDT and YNNKEL (reference sequence). Here the CDR3 reads CASSYATGNQPQHF. The CDR3 bases are TGTGCCAGCAGTTACGCGACAGGGAATCAGCCCCAGCATTTT.